Reported below is one T cell receptor beta chain. Seattle patients were enrolled while actively infected and followed longitudinally. This entry comes from a study of blood T cell repertoires in COVID-19. Study overall: From the United States, Italy and Spain came samples of acute and convalescent COVID-19. Sample material is recorded as cDNA or gDNA derived from T cells, B-cell-depleted T cells, or PBMCs.

Germline CDR1 SGHTS, CDR2 YDEGEE. J gave up 4 bases and V 2 bases, and 3 bases lay outside the gene matches. CDR3 length: 16 residues. As originally analysed: Estimation of nucleated cell counts was performed using reference gene primer amplification. Generated by immunoSEQ multiplex PCR, the TCRdb table keeps only in-frame clones and is missing some. V, J and clone size are taken as reported in that table, and D and trimming were inferred from the DNA itself. The top ten hold about 0.91% of the sample, which has hundreds of thousands of clones, about 90% seen once. Sequencing was performed on peripheral blood. This sequence joins TRBV5-8 and TRBJ2-2, with 12 bases lining up with TRBD2. This clonotype was sampled from a man younger than 35 with COVID-19, enrolled during active disease. CDR3 sequence: CASSFTSGRITGELFF. In nucleotides, the CDR3 is TGTGCCAGCAGCTTCACTAGCGGGAGGATCACCGGGGAGCTGTTTTTT. The entire variable domain, with the rest obtained from reference TRBV5-8 and TRBJ2-2, is as follows: EAGVTQSPTHLIKTRGQQATLRCSPISGHTSVYWYQQALGLGLQFLLWYDEGEERNRGNFPPRFSGRQFPNYSSELNVNALELEDSALYLCASSFTSGRITGELFFGEGSRLTVL.